The sequence of this TCR beta chain was determined in a study of tumor and adjacent non-tumor tissue in lung cancer. Per the germline V gene, CDR1 is SGHVS and CDR2 is FQNEAQ. V was trimmed by 5 bases and J by 7 bases, leaving 17 bases between them. The CDR3 covers 15 residues. The library came from three nested PCR rounds adapted from ARM-PCR protocols. TCRdb re-analysed the multiplex PCR reads in MiXCR, keeping a single row per CDR3 protein. There are about 93,000 distinct CDR3 sequences in the sample; about 66% occur only once, and approximately 20% lies in the top ten. This sample's RNA came from whole unsorted tissue. This clonotype was seen many times.

Material: lung tumor tissue. The chain links TRBV7-8 to TRBJ1-4, with D perhaps TRBD1 (5 bases). The TCR was taken from a man aged 60-69 years with non-small cell lung cancer. CDR3: CASSPLRGITEKLFF. CDR3 nucleotides: TGTGCCAGCAGCCCCCTCCGGGGGATTACTGAAAAACTGTTTTTT.